One T cell receptor (beta chain) is described in this entry. Its antigen remains unidentified. The study ran its PCR with 60 Vbeta and 13 Jbeta primers. Using immunoSEQ multiplex PCR, the repertoire was profiled, and TCRdb retains in-frame clones only, with some absent. The data contain about 150,000 clones, more than 75% of them singletons. Though nominally healthy at sampling, donors likely had unrecorded immune exposures. The sample originates from a study of cytomegalovirus exposure and HLA in healthy donors. V lost 6 bases and J 0 bases, leaving 9 bases between the germline ends. There are 14 residues in the CDR3. Germline V gene sequence: CDR1 ENHRY, CDR2 SYGVKD. General study findings and limits: Most TCR sequences were seen very rarely across donors, but some public TCRs occurred in many. A later analysis reportedly identified an Asian-associated ancestry cluster as carrying fewer N-insertions than the approximately 620-donor mean. Specificity for CMV antigens was confirmed in vitro for a few of the CMV-associated chains.

The chain uses TRBV10-3 and TRBJ1-3; D remains unclear. The receptor was isolated from a woman in her late teens or twenties in good health and CMV-seronegative. The sequenced sample consisted of PBMCs. In nucleotides, the CDR3 is TGTGCCATCAGGGAACAGAGCTCTGGAAACACCATATATTTT. Translated, it gives CAIREQSSGNTIYF.